This T cell receptor beta chain was sequenced for a study of OX40 agonist ivuxolimab in advanced cancers. Across the whole study: Under the entry rules, prior anti-PD-1, anti-PD-L1 or anti-CTLA-4 therapy was allowed, and less than 50% had some. One hepatocellular carcinoma and a couple of cutaneous melanoma patients partially responded. Overall study findings and caveats: CD8+ T cells (on average) carried more expanded clones than CD4+ T cells. At 0.1 to 3.0 mg/kg, CD4+ and CD8+ blood T cells expanded clonally by week 6.

Per the germline V gene, CDR1 is SGHRS and CDR2 is YFSETQ. V lost 4 bases to trimming and J lost 0 bases; unmatched junction nucleotides: 1. The CDR3 is 14 residues long. On this clone itself: Its matching antigen is unknown.

Measured with immunoSEQ multiplex PCR; TCRdb has only the in-frame clones, and not every one. The table lists roughly 80,000 clones, approximately 92% of them singletons. The genes are TRBV5-1 and TRBJ2-1; 7 positions agree with TRBD2. The sequencing used CD4+ or CD8+ T cells sorted from blood, collected in a trial of the OX40 agonist ivuxolimab. The receptor was isolated from an adult with an advanced solid tumor such as melanoma, head and neck, liver or kidney cancer. The chain's CDR3 is CASSSGISYNEQFF. CDR3 nucleotide sequence: TGCGCCAGCAGCAGCGGGATCTCCTACAATGAGCAGTTCTTC. The whole variable domain, filled in from reference TRBV5-1 and TRBJ2-1, reads KAGVTQTPRYLIKTRGQQVTLSCSPISGHRSVSWYQQTPGQGLQFLFEYFSETQRNKGNFPGRFSGRQFSNSRSEMNVSTLELGDSALYLCASSSGISYNEQFFGPGTRLTVL.